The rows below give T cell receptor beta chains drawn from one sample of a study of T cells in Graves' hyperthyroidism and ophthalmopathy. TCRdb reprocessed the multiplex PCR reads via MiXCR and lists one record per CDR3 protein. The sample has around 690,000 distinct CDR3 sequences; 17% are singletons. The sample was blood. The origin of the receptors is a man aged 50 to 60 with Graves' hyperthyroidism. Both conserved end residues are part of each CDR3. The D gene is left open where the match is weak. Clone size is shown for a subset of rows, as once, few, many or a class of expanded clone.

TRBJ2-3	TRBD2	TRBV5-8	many	CASSFSASGTVVDTQYF	TGTGCCAGCAGCTTTTCTGCTAGCGGGACCGTTGTAGATACGCAGTATTTT
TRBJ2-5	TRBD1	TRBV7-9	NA	CASSPTGTGEETQYF	TGTGCCAGCAGCCCGACCGGGACAGGGGAAGAGACCCAGTACTTC
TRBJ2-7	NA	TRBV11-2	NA	CASSLFLLRGRLYEQYF	TGTGCCAGCAGCTTATTCCTGCTAAGAGGGCGCCTTTACGAGCAGTACTTC
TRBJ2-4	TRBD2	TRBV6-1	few	CASRPGTSVGIQYF	TGTGCCAGCAGGCCCGGGACTAGCGTTGGCATTCAGTACTTC
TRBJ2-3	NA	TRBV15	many	CATSREISTQYF	TGTGCCACCAGCAGAGAGATATCTACGCAGTATTTT
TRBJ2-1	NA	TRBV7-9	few	CASSPGTPDNEQFF	TGTGCCAGCAGTCCCGGGACTCCTGACAATGAGCAGTTCTTC
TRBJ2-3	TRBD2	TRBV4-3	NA	CASSQDGREADTQYF	TGCGCCAGCAGCCAAGATGGGCGGGAGGCAGATACGCAGTATTTT
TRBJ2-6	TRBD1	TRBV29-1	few	CSARGQGAAGANVLTF	TGCAGCGCTAGGGGACAGGGGGCTGCTGGGGCCAACGTCCTGACTTTC
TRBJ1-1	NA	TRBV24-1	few	CATSDLTEAFF	TGTGCCACCAGTGATTTGACTGAAGCTTTCTTT
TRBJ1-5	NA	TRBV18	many	CASSSEDNQPQHF	TGTGCCAGCTCATCAGAGGACAATCAGCCCCAGCATTTT
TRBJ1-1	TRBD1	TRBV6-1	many	CASSSTGYAEAFF	TGTGCCAGCAGTTCGACAGGGTACGCTGAAGCTTTCTTT
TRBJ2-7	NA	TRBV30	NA	CAWSTSFDEQYF	TGTGCCTGGAGTACGAGCTTCGACGAGCAGTACTTC
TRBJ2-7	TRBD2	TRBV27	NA	CASSYGGSSYGQYF	TGTGCCAGCAGCTATGGCGGGAGCTCCTACGGGCAGTACTTC
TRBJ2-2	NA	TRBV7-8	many	CASSLARVWNTGELFF	TGTGCCAGCAGCTTAGCCAGGGTGTGGAACACCGGGGAGCTGTTTTTT
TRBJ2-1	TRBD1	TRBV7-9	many	CASSQGALDNEQFF	TGTGCCAGCAGCCAGGGGGCTTTAGACAATGAGCAGTTCTTC
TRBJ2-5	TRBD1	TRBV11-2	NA	CASSLDRVHQYF	TGTGCCAGCAGCCTCGACAGGGTGCATCAGTACTTC
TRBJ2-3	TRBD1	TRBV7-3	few	CASSPGPGQAPADTQYF	TGTGCCAGCAGCCCCGGTCCGGGACAGGCGCCGGCAGATACGCAGTATTTT
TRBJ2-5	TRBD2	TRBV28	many	CASSLWGAVLAGEFPQETQYF	TGTGCCAGCAGTTTATGGGGGGCGGTACTAGCGGGAGAATTCCCTCAAGAGACCCAGTACTTC
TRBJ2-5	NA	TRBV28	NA	CASSSDGWGPSETQYF	TGTGCCAGCAGCTCCGACGGGTGGGGGCCCTCAGAGACCCAGTACTTC
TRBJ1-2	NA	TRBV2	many	CASSQTNYGYTF	TGTGCCAGCAGTCAAACCAACTATGGCTACACCTTC
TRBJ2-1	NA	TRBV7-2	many	CASSGRDGLLAEQFF	TGTGCCAGCAGCGGTCGGGACGGACTTTTGGCTGAGCAGTTCTTC
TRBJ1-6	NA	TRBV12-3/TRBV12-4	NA	CASSLGRGGNSPLHF	TGTGCCAGCAGTTTAGGTCGGGGTGGTAATTCACCCCTCCACTTT
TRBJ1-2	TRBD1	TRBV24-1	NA	CATSEGTGLSYGYTF	TGTGCCACCAGTGAGGGGACAGGGCTCAGCTATGGCTACACCTTC
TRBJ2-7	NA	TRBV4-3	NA	CASSQDGYDRTPYEQYF	TGCGCCAGCAGCCAAGATGGATACGACAGGACCCCCTACGAGCAGTACTTC
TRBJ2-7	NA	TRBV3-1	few	CASSQEGSGEQYF	TGTGCCAGCAGCCAAGAAGGCTCAGGTGAGCAGTACTTC
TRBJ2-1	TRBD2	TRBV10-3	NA	CAISSGTYNEQFF	TGTGCCATCAGTAGCGGGACCTACAATGAGCAGTTCTTC
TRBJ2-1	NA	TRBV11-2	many	CASSSPRGASSAYNEQFF	TGTGCCAGCAGCTCCCCTCGCGGGGCGTCGAGTGCCTACAATGAGCAGTTCTTC
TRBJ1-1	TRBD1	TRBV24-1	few	CATRAGTGTTEAFF	TGTGCCACCAGGGCCGGGACAGGGACCACTGAAGCTTTCTTT
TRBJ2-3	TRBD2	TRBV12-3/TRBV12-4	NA	CASSLRGLAGTQYF	TGTGCCAGCAGTTTAAGAGGACTAGCGGGTACGCAGTATTTT
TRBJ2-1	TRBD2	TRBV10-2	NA	CASTSDHEQFF	TGCGCCAGTACTAGCGACCATGAGCAGTTCTTC
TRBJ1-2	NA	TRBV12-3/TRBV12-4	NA	CASSFRGIDVYTF	TGTGCCAGCAGTTTCCGGGGGATCGACGTCTACACCTTC
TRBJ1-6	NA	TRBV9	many	CASSAPEGTENSPLHF	TGTGCCAGCAGCGCGCCTGAGGGGACCGAGAATTCACCCCTCCACTTT
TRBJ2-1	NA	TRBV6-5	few	CASSYSRQNEQFF	TGTGCCAGCAGTTACTCGAGACAAAATGAGCAGTTCTTC
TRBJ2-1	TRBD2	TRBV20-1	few	CSAPQTAGGLSSYNEQFF	TGCAGTGCCCCCCAGACAGCGGGAGGCCTCAGCTCCTACAATGAGCAGTTCTTC
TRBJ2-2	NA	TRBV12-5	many	CASGLVRGPGTGELFF	TGTGCTAGTGGTTTGGTACGAGGGCCCGGAACCGGGGAGCTGTTTTTT
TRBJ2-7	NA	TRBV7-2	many	CASSSPPSYEQYF	TGTGCCAGCAGCTCACCCCCGTCCTACGAGCAGTACTTC
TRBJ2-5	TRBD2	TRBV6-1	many	CASSSSGGLGETQYF	TGTGCCAGCAGTTCCTCGGGGGGGCTGGGAGAGACCCAGTACTTC
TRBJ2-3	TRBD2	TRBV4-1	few	CASSQAPRTSGRGDTQYF	TGCGCCAGCAGCCAAGCCCCCCGGACTAGCGGGAGGGGGGATACGCAGTATTTT
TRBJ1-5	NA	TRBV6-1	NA	CASSEVGGRRNQPQHF	TGTGCCAGCAGTGAAGTAGGGGGGCGACGCAATCAGCCCCAGCATTTT
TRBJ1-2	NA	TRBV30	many	CAGGSPLNYGYTF	TGTGCCGGAGGGAGTCCGCTTAACTATGGCTACACCTTC
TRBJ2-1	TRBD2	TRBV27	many	CASSSIGLAGYNEQFF	TGTGCCAGCAGTTCTATCGGGCTAGCGGGCTACAATGAGCAGTTCTTC
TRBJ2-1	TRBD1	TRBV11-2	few	CASSLDETGVGEQFF	TGTGCCAGCAGCTTAGACGAGACAGGGGTGGGTGAGCAGTTCTTC
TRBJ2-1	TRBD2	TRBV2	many	CASSALLAGGGNEQFF	TGTGCCAGCAGTGCGTTACTAGCGGGAGGGGGGAATGAGCAGTTCTTC
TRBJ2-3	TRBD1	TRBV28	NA	CASTSGGQGTDTQYF	TGTGCCAGCACCAGTGGGGGACAGGGCACAGATACGCAGTATTTT
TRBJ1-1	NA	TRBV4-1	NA	CASSQEKQANTEAFF	TGCGCCAGCAGCCAAGAAAAACAGGCGAACACTGAAGCTTTCTTT
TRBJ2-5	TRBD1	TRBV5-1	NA	CASRLDLTGGYQETQYF	TGCGCCAGCAGGTTGGATTTGACAGGGGGGTACCAAGAGACCCAGTACTTC
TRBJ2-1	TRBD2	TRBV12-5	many	CASGFAPALQGPSGSNEQFF	TGTGCTAGTGGTTTTGCCCCCGCCCTCCAGGGCCCTAGCGGATCCAATGAGCAGTTCTTC
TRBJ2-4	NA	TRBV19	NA	CASSIGAQNIQYF	TGTGCCAGTAGTATAGGGGCTCAAAACATTCAGTACTTC
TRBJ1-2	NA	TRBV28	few	CASSLTPNYGYTF	TGTGCCAGCAGTTTGACTCCTAACTATGGCTACACCTTC
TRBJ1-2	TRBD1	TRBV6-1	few	CASSSPGQLYGYTF	TGTGCCAGCAGCTCCCCGGGACAGCTCTATGGCTACACCTTC
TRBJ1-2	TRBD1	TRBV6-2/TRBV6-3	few	CASSYGGQGTHGYTF	TGTGCCAGCTCTTACGGCGGACAGGGGACCCATGGCTACACCTTC
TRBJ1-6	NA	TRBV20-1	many	CSARDSQDPNSPLHF	TGCAGTGCTAGAGATAGCCAGGACCCTAATTCACCCCTCCACTTT
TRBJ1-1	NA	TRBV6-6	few	CASSYEPARGGKNTEAFF	TGTGCCAGCAGTTACGAGCCCGCACGGGGCGGTAAGAACACTGAAGCTTTCTTT
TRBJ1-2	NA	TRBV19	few	CASSIEPGSGYTF	TGTGCCAGTAGTATAGAGCCGGGTTCGGGCTACACCTTC
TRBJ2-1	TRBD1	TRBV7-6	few	CASSLRQGFSNEQFF	TGTGCCAGCAGCCTAAGACAGGGTTTCAGCAATGAGCAGTTCTTC
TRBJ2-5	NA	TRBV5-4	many	CASSLAGVGIDQYF	TGTGCCAGCAGCTTGGCGGGAGTGGGAATTGACCAGTACTTC
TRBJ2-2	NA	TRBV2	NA	CATKRDSNTGELFF	TGTGCCACCAAAAGGGACTCGAACACCGGGGAGCTGTTTTTT
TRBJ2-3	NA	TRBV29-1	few	CSVGFRGKGDTQYF	TGCAGCGTCGGATTCCGGGGGAAAGGGGATACGCAGTATTTT